What follows describes a single T cell receptor (beta chain). Its antigen is not known. Germline lookup yields CDR1 MNHEY and CDR2 SVGAGI. The V end lost 0 bases, the J end lost 4 bases, and 9 bases lay between the germline ends. This CDR3 region has 14 residues. TCRdb fed the 5' RACE reads into MiXCR, producing one record per CDR3 protein. This table has 400,000 to 550,000 distinct CDR3 sequences, roughly 25% appearing once. The data originate from a study of T-cell memory formation after mild COVID-19. General study results and limits: For contracting clones, CD4+ ones sat mainly in CM and EM, CD8+ in EMRA.

The chain recombines TRBV6-5 with TRBJ1-2, with D uncertain. What was sequenced was PBMCs or a T cell subset sorted from them (not recorded which). The receptor was isolated from an adult woman who had mild COVID-19 (a few samples of this study predate the infection). Cell type and time point are not known. In DNA form, the CDR3 reads TGTGCCAGCAGTTACTCCACTCAGCCCTATGGCTACACCTTC. It translates to CASSYSTQPYGYTF.